The clone carrying this T cell receptor (beta chain) was seen at least ten times. Its specificity is unknown. This specimen comes from a study of neurological immune-mediated disorders. General observations from the study: Private repertoires in all groups were suggested by the absence of shared CDR3 amino acid sequences among expanded clones across subjects.

Germline V gene lookup returns CDR1 SGHRS and CDR2 YFSETQ. The CDR3 is 16 amino acids. V shed 4 bases, J shed 5 bases, and the junction held 13 bases outside the gene matches. The cDNA was generated by 5'RACE with 10-nucleotide random UMIs. In TCRdb, the 5' RACE reads were re-called with MiXCR into one record per CDR3 protein. In the table there are 25,000 to 35,000 distinct CDR3 sequences, around 16% of which are singletons. Serving as healthy controls were blood bank volunteers based in Maryland, USA. The receptor comes from a man between 65 and 80 years old in good health. The rearrangement joins TRBV5-1 to TRBJ1-1, with 8 bases aligning to TRBD1. Sequencing was performed on PBMCs. This CDR3 reads CASSVNPGGMGTEAFF. CDR3 nucleotides: TGCGCCAGCAGCGTAAATCCAGGGGGCATGGGGACTGAAGCTTTCTTT.